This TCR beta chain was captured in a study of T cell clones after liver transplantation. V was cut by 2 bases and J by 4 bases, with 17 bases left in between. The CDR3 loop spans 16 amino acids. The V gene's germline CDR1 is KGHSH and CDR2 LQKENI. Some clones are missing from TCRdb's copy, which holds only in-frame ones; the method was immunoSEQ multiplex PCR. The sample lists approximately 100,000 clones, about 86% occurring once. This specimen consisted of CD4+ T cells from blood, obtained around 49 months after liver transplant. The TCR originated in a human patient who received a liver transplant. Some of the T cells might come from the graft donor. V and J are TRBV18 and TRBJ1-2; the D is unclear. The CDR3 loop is CASSPMADHRSYGYTF. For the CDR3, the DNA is TGTGCCAGCTCACCAATGGCAGACCATCGGAGCTATGGCTACACCTTC.